The present entry profiles one TCR beta chain with its context. Its antigen is still unknown. The CDR3 length is 15 residues. Trimming took off 5 bases at V and 0 bases at J, with 11 bases between the two ends. CDR1 is SGHNT, CDR2 YYREEE, per germline (reference sequence). The data derive from a study of cytomegalovirus exposure and HLA in healthy donors. Study-level points and caveats: In vitro assays verified that three CMV-associated chains recognized CMV antigens specifically.

The PCR employed 60 Vbeta primers together with 13 Jbeta primers. The table came from immunoSEQ multiplex PCR; TCRdb's copy has only in-frame clones and leaves some out. The sample records fewer than 350,000 clones, about 90% being singletons. The V call is TRBV5-4, the J call TRBJ1-4; a possible D gene is TRBD1 (5 bases). Specimen: PBMCs. This sequence originates from a woman aged 18-29 years in good health and CMV-seronegative. CDR3 coding DNA: TGTGCCAGCAGAGCCGGGGGAACAACTAATGAAAAACTGTTTTTT. It codes for CASRAGGTTNEKLFF. Drawing the rest from reference TRBV5-4 and TRBJ1-4, the complete variable domain is ETGVTQSPTHLIKTRGQQVTLRCSSQSGHNTVSWYQQALGQGPQFIFQYYREEENGRGNFPPRFSGLQFPNYSSELNVNALELDDSALYLCASRAGGTTNEKLFFGSGTQLSVL.